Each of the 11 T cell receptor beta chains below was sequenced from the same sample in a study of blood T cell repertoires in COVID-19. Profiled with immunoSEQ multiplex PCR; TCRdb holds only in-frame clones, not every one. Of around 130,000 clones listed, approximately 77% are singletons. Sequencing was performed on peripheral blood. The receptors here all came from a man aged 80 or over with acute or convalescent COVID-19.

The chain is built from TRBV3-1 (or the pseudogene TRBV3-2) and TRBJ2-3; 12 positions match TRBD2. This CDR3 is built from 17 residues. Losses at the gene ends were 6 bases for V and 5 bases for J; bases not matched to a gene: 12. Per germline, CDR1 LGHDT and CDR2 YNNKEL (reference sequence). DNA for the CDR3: TGTGCCAGCAGACCCAGACTAGCGGGGGACTTAGGAGATACGCAGTATTTT. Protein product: CASRPRLAGDLGDTQYF.

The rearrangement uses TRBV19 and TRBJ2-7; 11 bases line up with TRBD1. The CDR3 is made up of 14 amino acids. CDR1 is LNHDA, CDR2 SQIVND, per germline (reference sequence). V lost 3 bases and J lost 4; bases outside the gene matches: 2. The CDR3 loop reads CASSIGTGGYEQYF. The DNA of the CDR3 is TGTGCCAGTAGTATCGGGACAGGGGGTTACGAGCAGTACTTC.

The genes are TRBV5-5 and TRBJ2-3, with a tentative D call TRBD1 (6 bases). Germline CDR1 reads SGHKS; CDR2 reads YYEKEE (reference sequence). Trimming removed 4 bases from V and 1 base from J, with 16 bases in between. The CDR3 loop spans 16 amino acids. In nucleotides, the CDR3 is TGTGCCAGCAGCCTATGGGGAGCAGGGGGCACAGATACGCAGTATTTT. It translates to CASSLWGAGGTDTQYF.

The CDR3: CASSLGGKNEKLFF. CDR3 nucleotide sequence: TGTGCCAGTAGCCTCGGGGGTAAGAATGAAAAACTGTTTTTT. The rearrangement uses TRBV19 and TRBJ1-4; D might be TRBD1 (5 bases). V shed 6 bases and J shed 5 bases, with 13 bases lying between them. The CDR3 covers 14 residues. From germline, CDR1 is LNHDA and CDR2 SQIVND (reference sequence).

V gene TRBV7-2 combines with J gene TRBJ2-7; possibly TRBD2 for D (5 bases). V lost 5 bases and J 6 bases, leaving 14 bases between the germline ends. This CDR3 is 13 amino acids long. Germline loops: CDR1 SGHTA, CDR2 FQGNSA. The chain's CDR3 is CASSPLGFSEQYF. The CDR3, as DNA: TGTGCCAGCAGCCCACTAGGGTTCTCCGAGCAGTACTTC. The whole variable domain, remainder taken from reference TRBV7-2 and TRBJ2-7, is GAGVSQSPSNKVTEKGKDVELRCDPISGHTALYWYRQSLGQGLEFLIYFQGNSAPDKSGLPSDRFSAERTGGSVSTLTIQRTQQEDSAVYLCASSPLGFSEQYFGPGTRLTVT.

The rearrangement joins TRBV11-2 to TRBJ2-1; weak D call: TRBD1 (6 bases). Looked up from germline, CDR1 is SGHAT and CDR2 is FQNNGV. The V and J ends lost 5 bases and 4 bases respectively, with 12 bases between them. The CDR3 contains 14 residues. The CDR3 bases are TGTGCCAGCAGCACCGGGACATATTACAATGAGCAGTTCTTC. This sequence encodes CASSTGTYYNEQFF.

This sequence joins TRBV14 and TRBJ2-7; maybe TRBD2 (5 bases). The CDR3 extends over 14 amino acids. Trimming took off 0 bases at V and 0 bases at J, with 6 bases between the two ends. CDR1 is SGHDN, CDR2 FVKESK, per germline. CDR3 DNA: TGTGCCAGCAGCCAAGAAGGGAGCTCCTACGAGCAGTACTTC. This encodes CASSQEGSSYEQYF.

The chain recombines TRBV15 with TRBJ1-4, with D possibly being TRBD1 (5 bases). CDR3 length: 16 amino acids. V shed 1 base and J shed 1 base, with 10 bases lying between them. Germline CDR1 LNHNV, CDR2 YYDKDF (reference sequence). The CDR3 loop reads CATSRGRAVTNEKLFF. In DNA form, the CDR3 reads TGTGCCACCAGCAGAGGCAGGGCTGTAACTAATGAAAAACTGTTTTTT.

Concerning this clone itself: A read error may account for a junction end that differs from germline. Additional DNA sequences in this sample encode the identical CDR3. CDR3 amino acids: CASSPGHPPYQQYF. CDR3 in DNA: TGCGCCAGCAGCCCGGGACATCCCCCCTACCAGCAGTACTTC. This rearrangement joins TRBV5-1 to TRBJ2-7, with TRBD1 as a possible D gene (6 bases). Germline assignment: CDR1 SGHRS and CDR2 YFSETQ. The CDR3 spans 14 residues.

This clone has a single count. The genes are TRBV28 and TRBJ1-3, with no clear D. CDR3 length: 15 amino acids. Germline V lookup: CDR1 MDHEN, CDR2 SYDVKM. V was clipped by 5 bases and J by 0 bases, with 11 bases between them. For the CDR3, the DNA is TGTGCCAGCAGTCCAAACTCACGCTCTGGAAACACCATATATTTT. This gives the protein CASSPNSRSGNTIYF.

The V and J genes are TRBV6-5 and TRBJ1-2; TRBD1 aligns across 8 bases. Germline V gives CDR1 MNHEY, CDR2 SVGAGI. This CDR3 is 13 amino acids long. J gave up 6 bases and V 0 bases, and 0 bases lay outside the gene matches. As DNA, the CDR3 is TGTGCCAGCAGTTACTCGGACAGGGATGGCTACACCTTC. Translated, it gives CASSYSDRDGYTF.